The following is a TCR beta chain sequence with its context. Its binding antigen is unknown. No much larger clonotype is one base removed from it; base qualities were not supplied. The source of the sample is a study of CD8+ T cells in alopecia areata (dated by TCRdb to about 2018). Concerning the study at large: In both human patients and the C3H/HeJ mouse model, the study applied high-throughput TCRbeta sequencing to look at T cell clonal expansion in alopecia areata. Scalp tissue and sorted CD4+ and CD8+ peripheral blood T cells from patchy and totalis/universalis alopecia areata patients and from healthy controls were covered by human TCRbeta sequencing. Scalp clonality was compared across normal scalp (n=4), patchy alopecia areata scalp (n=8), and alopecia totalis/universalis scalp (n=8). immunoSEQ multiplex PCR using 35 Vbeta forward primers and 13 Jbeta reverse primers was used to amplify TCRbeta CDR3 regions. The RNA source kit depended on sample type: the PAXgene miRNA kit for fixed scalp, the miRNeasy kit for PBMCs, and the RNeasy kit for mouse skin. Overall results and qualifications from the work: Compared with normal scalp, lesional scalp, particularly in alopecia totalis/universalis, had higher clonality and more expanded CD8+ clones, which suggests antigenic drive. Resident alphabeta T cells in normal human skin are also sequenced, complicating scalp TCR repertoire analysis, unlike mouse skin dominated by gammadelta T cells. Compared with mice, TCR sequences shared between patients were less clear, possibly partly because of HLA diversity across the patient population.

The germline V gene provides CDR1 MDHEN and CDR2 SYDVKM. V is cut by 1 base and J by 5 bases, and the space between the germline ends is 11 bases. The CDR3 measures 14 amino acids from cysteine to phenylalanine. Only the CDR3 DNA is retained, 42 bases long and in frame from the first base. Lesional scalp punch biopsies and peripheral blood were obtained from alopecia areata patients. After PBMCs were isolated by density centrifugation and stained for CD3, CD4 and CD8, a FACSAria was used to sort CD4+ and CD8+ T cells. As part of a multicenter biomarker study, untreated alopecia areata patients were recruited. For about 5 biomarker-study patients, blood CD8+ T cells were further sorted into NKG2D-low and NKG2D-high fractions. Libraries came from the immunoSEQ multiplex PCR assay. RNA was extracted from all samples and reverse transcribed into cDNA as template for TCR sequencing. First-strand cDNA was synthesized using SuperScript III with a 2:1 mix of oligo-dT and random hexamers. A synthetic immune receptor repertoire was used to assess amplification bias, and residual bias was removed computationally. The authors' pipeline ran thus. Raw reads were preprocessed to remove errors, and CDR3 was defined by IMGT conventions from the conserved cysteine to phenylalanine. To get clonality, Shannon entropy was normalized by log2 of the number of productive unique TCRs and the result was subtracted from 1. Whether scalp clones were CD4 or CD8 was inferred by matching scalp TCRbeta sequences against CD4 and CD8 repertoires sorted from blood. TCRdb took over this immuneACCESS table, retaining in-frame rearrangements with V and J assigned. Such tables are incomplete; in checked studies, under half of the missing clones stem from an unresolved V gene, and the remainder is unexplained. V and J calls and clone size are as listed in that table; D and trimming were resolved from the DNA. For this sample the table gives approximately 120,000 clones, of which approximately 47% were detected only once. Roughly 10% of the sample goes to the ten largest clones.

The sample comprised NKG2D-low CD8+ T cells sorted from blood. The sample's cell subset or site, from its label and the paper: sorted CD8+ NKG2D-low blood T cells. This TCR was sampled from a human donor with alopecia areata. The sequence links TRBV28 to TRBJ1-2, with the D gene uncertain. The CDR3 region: CASSLSSSLYGYTF. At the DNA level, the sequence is TGTGCCAGCAGTTTATCTTCAAGCCTATATGGCTACACCTTC.